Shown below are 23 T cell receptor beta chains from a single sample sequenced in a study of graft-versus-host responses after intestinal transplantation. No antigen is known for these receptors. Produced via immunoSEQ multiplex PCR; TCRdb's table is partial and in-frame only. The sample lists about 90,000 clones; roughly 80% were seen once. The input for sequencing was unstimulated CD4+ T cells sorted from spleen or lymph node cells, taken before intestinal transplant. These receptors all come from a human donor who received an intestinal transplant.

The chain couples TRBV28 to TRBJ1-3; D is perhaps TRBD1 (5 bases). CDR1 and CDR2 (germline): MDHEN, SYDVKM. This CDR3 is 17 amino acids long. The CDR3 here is CATVYFQGDFSGNTIYF. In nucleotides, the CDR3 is TGTGCTACAGTTTATTTCCAGGGCGATTTCTCTGGAAACACCATATATTTT.

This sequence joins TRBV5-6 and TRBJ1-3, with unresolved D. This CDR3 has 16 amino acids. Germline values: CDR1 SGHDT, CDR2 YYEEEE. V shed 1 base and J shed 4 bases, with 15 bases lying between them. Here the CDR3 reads CASSLSGRVSGNTIYF. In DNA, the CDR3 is TGTGCCAGCAGCTTGAGCGGGCGGGTTTCAGGAAACACCATATATTTT. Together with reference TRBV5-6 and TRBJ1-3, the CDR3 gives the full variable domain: DAGVTQSPTHLIKTRGQQVTLRCSPKSGHDTVSWYQQALGQGPQFIFQYYEEEERQRGNFPDRFSGHQFPNYSSELNVNALLLGDSALYLCASSLSGRVSGNTIYFGEGSWLTVV.

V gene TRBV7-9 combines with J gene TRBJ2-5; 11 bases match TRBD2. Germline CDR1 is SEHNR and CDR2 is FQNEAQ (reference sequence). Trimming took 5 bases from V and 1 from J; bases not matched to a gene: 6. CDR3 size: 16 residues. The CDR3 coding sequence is TGTGCCAGCAGCATTGGGACTAGCGGCGCCCAAGAGACCCAGTACTTC. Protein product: CASSIGTSGAQETQYF.

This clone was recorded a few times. The CDR3, as DNA: TGTGCCAGCTCATCGACCGGACAGGACTATGGCTACACCTTC. Amino acid sequence: CASSSTGQDYGYTF. The gene calls are TRBV18 and TRBJ1-2, with 7 bases matching TRBD1. Per the germline V gene, CDR1 is KGHSH and CDR2 is LQKENI. The CDR3 is 14 residues long. V was pared by 5 bases and J by 3 bases, with 6 bases of the junction left unmatched.

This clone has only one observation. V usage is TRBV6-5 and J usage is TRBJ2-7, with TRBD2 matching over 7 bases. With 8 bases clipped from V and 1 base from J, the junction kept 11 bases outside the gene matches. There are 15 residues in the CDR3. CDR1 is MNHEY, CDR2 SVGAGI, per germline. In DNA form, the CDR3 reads TGTGCCAGCCAGGGTACACCTAGCGGTTCCTACGAGCAGTACTTC. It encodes CASQGTPSGSYEQYF.

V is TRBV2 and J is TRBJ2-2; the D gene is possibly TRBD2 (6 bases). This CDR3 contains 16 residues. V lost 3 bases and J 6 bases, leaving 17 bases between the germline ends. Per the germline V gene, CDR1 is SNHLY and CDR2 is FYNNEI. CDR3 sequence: CASSEISGGYAGELFF. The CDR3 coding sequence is TGTGCCAGCAGTGAGATTAGCGGAGGGTACGCCGGGGAGCTGTTTTTT. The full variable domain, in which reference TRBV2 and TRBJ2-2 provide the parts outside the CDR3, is EPEVTQTPSHQVTQMGQEVILRCVPISNHLYFYWYRQILGQKVEFLVSFYNNEISEKSEIFDDQFSVERPDGSNFTLKIRSTKLEDSAMYFCASSEISGGYAGELFFGEGSRLTVL.

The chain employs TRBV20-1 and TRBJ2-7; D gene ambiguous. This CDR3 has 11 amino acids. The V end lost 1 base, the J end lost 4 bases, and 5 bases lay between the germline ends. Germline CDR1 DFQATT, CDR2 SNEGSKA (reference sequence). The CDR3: CSARGQYEQYF. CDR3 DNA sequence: TGCAGTGCTAGAGGACAATACGAGCAGTACTTC.

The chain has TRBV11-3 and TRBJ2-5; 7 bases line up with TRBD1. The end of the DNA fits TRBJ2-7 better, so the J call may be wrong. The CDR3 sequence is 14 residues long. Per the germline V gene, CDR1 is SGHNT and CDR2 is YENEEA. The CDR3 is CASSVRDREYEQYF. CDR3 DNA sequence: TGTGCCAGCAGTGTCCGGGACAGAGAATACGAGCAGTACTTC.

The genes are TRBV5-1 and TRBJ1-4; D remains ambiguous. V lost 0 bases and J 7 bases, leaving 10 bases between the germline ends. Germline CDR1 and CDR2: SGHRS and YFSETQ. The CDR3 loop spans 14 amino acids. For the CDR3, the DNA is TGCGCCAGCAGCTTGGAGGATCCGGGTGAAAAACTGTTTTTT. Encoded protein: CASSLEDPGEKLFF.

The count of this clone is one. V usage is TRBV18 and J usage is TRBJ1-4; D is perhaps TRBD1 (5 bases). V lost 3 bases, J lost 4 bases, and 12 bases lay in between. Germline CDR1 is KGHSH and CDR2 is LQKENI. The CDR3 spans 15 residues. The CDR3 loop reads CASSPLGLHNEKLFF. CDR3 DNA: TGTGCCAGCTCACCTTTGGGACTGCATAATGAAAAACTGTTTTTT.

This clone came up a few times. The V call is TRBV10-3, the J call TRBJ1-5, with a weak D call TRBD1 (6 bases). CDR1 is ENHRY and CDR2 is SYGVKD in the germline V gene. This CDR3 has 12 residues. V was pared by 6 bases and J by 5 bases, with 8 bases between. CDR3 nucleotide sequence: TGTGCCATCAGCCCAGGGGATCAGCCCCAGCATTTT. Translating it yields CAISPGDQPQHF.

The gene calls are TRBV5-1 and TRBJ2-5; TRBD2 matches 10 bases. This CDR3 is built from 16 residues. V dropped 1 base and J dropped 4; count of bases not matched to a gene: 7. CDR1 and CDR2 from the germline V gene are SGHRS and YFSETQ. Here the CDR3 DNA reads TGCGCCAGCAGCTTGTCACTAGCGGGGAGAGGAGAGACCCAGTACTTC. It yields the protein CASSLSLAGRGETQYF.

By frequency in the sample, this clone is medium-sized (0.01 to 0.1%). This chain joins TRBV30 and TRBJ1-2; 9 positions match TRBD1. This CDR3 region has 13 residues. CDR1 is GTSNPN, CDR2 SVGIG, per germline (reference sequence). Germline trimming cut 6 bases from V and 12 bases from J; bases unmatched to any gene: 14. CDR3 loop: CACDFPGQGLNTF. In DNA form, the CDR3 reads TGTGCCTGCGATTTTCCGGGACAGGGTTTGAACACCTTC.

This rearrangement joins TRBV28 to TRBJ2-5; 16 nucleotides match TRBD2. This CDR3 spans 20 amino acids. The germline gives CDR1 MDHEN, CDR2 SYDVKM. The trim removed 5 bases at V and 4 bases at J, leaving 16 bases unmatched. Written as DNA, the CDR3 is TGTGCCAGCAGTCCCTCGGGACTAGCGGGGGGGATTTATTTTCCAGAGACCCAGTACTTC. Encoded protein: CASSPSGLAGGIYFPETQYF.

CDR3 loop: CASSVYTSGGQETQYF. CDR3 coding DNA: TGTGCCAGCAGTGTTTATACTAGCGGGGGGCAAGAGACCCAGTACTTC. J is TRBJ2-5 and V is TRBV2; 12 bases are a match to TRBD2. This CDR3 contains 16 residues. J lost 2 bases, V lost 4 bases, and 5 bases had no gene match. Germline values: CDR1 SNHLY, CDR2 FYNNEI.

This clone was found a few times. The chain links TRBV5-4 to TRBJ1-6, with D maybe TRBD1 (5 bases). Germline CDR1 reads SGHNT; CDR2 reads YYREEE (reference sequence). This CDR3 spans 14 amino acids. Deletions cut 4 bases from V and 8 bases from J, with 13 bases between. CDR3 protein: CASSPGRVDSPLHF. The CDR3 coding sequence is TGTGCCAGCAGCCCCGGCAGGGTAGATTCACCCCTCCACTTT.

The chain's CDR3 is CAWTTDSLPLHF. The CDR3 DNA follows: TGTGCCTGGACCACGGACAGCCTACCCCTCCACTTT. The V call is TRBV30, the J call TRBJ1-6; a weak D match, TRBD1 (6 bases). In germline, CDR1 is GTSNPN, CDR2 SVGIG (reference sequence). There are 12 residues in the CDR3. V was pared by 4 bases and J by 12 bases, with 13 bases between.

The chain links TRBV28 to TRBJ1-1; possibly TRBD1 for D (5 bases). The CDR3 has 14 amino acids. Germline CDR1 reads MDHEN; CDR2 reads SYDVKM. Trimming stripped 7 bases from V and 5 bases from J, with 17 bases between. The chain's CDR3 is CASTLPGGGTEAFF. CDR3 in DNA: TGTGCCAGCACCCTTCCGGGTGGGGGGACTGAAGCTTTCTTT.

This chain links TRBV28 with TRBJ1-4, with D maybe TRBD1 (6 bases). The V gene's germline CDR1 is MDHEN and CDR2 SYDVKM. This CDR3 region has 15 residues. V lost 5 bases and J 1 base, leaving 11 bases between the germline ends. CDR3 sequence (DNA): TGTGCCAGCAGTAGCGGGGGCGAAACTAATGAAAAACTGTTTTTT. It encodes CASSSGGETNEKLFF. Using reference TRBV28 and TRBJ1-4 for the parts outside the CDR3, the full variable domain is DVKVTQSSRYLVKRTGEKVFLECVQDMDHENMFWYRQDPGLGLRLIYFSYDVKMKEKGDIPEGYSVSREKKERFSLILESASTNQTSMYLCASSSGGETNEKLFFGSGTQLSVL.

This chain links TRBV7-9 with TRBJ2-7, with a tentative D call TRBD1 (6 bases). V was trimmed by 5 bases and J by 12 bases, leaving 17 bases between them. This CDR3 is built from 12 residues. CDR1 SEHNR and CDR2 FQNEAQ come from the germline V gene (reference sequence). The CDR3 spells CASSATGPRWYF. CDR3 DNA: TGTGCCAGCAGCGCAACAGGGCCTCGGTGGTACTTC.

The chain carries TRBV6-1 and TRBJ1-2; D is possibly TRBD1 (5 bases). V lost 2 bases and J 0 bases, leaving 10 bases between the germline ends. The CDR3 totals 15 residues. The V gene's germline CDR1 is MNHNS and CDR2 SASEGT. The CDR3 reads CASSEMTVANYGYTF. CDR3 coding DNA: TGTGCCAGCAGTGAAATGACAGTAGCTAACTATGGCTACACCTTC.

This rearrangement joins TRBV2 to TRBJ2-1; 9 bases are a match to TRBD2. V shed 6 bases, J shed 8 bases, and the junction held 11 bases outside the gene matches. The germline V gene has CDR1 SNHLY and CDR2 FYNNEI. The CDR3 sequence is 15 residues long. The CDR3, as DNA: TGTGCCAGCAGCGGGGGAAGCGGGAGGTCGGATGAGCAGTTCTTC. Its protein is CASSGGSGRSDEQFF.

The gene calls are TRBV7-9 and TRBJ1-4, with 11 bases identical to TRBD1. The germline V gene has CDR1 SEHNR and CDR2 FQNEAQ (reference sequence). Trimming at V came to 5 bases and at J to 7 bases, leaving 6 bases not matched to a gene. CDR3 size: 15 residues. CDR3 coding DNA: TGTGCCAGCAGCAACGGACAGGGGGCGTTTGAAAAACTGTTTTTT. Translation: CASSNGQGAFEKLFF.